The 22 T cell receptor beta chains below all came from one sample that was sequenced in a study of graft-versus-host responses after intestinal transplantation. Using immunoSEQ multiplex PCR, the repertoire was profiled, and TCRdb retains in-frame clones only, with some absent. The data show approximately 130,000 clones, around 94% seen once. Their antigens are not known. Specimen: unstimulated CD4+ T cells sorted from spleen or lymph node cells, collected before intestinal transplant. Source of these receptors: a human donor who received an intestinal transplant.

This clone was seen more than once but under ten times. DNA of the CDR3: TGTGCCAGTAGTTTTCGAGGGACGTCCGGGGAGCTGTTTTTT. Translated: CASSFRGTSGELFF. The chain couples TRBV19 to TRBJ2-2, with D perhaps assigned TRBD1 or TRBD2 (5 bases each). The germline V and J ends were trimmed by 5 bases and 6 bases, with 13 bases remaining between them. Germline loops: CDR1 LNHDA, CDR2 SQIVND (reference sequence). The CDR3 has 14 residues.

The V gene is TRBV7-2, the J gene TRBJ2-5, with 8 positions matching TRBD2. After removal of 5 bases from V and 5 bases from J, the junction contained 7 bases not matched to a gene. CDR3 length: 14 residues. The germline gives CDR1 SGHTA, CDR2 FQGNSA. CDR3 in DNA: TGTGCCAGCAGCCAGACTAGCGTTGAGGAGACCCAGTACTTC. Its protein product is CASSQTSVEETQYF.

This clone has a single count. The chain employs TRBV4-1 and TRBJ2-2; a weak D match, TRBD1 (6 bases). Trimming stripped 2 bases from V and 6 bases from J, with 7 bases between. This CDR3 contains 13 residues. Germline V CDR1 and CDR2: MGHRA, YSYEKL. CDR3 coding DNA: TGCGCCAGCAGCCAAACAGGGTCCGGGGAGCTGTTTTTT. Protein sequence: CASSQTGSGELFF.

The CDR3 DNA reads as TGTGCCAGCAGCCCTTTTGACAGGCTGGGTACGTACGAGCAGTACTTC. It specifies CASSPFDRLGTYEQYF. The rearrangement joins TRBV7-9 to TRBJ2-7, with a weak D call TRBD1 (6 bases). V was pared by 5 bases and J by 4 bases, with 21 bases between. Germline V lookup: CDR1 SEHNR, CDR2 FQNEAQ (reference sequence). CDR3 length equals 16 residues.

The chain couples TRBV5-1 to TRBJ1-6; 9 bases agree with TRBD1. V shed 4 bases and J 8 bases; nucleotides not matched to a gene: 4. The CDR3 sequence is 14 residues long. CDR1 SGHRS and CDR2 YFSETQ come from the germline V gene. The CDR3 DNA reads TGCGCCAGCAGCGCCTGGGACAGGGATTCACCCCTCCACTTT. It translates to CASSAWDRDSPLHF.

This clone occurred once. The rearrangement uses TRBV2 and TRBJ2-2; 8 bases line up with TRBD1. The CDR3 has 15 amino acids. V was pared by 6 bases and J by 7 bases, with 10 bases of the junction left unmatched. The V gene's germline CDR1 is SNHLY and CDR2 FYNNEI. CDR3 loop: CASRPTGGRVGELFF. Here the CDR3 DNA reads TGTGCCAGCAGACCTACAGGGGGTAGGGTCGGGGAGCTGTTTTTT.

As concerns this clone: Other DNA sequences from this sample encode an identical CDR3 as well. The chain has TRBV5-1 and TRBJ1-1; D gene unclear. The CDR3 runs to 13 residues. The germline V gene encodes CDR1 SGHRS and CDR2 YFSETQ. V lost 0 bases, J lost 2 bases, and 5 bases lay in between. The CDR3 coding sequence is TGCGCCAGCAGCTTGGAGGTTAACACTGAAGCTTTCTTT. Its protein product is CASSLEVNTEAFF.

CDR3: CAITGGGSPLHF. The CDR3 DNA reads as TGTGCCATAACAGGGGGCGGTTCACCCCTCCACTTT. The chain combines TRBV10-3 with TRBJ1-6; 9 nucleotides line up with TRBD1. Germline V gives CDR1 ENHRY, CDR2 SYGVKD. V dropped 9 bases and J dropped 9; count of bases not matched to a gene: 3. The CDR3 runs to 12 residues.

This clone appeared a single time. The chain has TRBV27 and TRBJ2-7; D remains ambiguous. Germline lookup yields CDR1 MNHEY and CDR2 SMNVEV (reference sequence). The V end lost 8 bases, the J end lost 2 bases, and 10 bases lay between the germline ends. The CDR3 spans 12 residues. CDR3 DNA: TGTGCCAGCCGCGGACGGACCTACGAGCAGTACTTC. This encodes CASRGRTYEQYF.

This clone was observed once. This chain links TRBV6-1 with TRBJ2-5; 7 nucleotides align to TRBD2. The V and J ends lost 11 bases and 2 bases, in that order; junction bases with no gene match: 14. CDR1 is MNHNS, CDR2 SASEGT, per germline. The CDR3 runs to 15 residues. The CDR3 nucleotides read TGTGCCTCAGCGGGATTAGGACGGAAACAAGAGACCCAGTACTTC. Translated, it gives CASAGLGRKQETQYF.

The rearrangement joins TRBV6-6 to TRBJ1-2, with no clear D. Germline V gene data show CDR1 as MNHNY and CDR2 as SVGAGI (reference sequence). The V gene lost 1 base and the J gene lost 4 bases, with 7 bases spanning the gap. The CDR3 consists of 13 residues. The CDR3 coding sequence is TGTGCCAGCAGTTACTATCGGGGCTATGGCTACACCTTC. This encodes CASSYYRGYGYTF.

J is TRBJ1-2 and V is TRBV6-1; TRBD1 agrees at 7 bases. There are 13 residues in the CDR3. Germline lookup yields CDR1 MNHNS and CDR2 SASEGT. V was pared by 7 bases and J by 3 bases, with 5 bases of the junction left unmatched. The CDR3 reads CASTSTGDYGYTF. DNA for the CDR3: TGTGCCAGCACCTCCACAGGGGACTATGGCTACACCTTC.

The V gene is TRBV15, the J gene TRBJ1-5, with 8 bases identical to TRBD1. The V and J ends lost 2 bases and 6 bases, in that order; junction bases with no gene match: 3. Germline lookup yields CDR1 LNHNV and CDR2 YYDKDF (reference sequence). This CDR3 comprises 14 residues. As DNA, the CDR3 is TGTGCCACCAGCAGACCAGGGGGCAGTCAGCCCCAGCATTTT. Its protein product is CATSRPGGSQPQHF.

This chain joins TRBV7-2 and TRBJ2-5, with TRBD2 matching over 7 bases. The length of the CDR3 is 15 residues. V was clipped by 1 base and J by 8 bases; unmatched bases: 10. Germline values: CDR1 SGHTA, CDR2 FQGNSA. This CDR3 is CASSLGGGYAVTQYF. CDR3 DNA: TGTGCCAGCAGCTTAGGGGGGGGGTACGCGGTAACCCAGTACTTC.

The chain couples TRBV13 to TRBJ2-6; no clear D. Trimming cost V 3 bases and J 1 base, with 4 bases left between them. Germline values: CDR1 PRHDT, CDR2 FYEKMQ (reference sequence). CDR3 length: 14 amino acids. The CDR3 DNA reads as TGTGCCAGCAGCTTGGGATCTGGGGCCAACGTCCTGACTTTC. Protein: CASSLGSGANVLTF.

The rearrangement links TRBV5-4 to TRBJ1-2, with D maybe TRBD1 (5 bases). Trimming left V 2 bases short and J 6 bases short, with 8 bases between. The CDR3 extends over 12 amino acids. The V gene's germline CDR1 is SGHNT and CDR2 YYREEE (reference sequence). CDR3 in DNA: TGTGCCAGCAGCTTAGACAGAAATGGCTACACCTTC. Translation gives CASSLDRNGYTF.

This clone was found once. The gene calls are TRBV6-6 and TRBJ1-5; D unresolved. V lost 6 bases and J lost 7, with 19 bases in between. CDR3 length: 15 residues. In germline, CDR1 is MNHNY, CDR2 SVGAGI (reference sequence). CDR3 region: CASSSRPAQSQPQHF. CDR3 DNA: TGTGCCAGCAGCTCACGCCCGGCCCAAAGCCAGCCCCAGCATTTT.

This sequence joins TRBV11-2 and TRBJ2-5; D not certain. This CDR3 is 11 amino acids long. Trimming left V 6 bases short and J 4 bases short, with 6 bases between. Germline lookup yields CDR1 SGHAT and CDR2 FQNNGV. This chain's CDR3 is CASSKTETQYF. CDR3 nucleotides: TGTGCCAGCAGTAAAACAGAGACCCAGTACTTC.

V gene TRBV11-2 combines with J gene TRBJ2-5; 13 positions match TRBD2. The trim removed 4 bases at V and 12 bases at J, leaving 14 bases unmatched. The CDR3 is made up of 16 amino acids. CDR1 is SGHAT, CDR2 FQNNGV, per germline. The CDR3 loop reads CASSSSHGLAGVLEYF. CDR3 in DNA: TGTGCCAGCAGCTCCTCACACGGACTAGCGGGGGTGTTGGAGTACTTC.

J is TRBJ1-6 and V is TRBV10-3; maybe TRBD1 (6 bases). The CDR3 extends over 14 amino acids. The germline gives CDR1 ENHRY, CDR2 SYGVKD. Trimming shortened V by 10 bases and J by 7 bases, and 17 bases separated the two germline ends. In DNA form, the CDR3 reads TGTGCCACCGGCAGGGGTAGTGGGAATTCACCCCTCCACTTT. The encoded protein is CATGRGSGNSPLHF.

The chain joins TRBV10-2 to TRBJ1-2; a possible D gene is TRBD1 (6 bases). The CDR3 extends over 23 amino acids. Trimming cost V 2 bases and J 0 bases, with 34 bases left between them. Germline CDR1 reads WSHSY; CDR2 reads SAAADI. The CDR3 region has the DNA TGCGCCAGCAGTGAGGCCCTCATTATCGACAGGACGTTACGTAGAAAGTCTAACTATGGCTACACCTTC. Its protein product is CASSEALIIDRTLRRKSNYGYTF.

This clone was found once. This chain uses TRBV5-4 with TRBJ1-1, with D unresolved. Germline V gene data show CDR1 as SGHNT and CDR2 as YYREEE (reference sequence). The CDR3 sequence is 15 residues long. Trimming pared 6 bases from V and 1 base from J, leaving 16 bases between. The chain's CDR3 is CASTDNQEWNTEAFF. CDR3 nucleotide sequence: TGTGCCAGCACCGATAATCAGGAATGGAACACTGAAGCTTTCTTT.